The T cell receptor beta chain under discussion was sequenced for a study of cytomegalovirus exposure and HLA in healthy donors. Study context: Most donors, approximately 82% of a few hundred genotyped, fell in the Caucasian-associated ancestry cluster. Whole-study findings and limits: The authors later found HLA-associated TCR beta chains more clonally expanded than equally common others. The productive fraction for most TCR beta V segments was about 87% or about 30% in an earlier analysis. Across donors, presence/absence analyses took sequencing depth to be roughly uniform.

The CDR3 consists of 12 residues. V lost 6 bases to trimming and J lost 3 bases, with 8 bases between them. Germline CDR1 is SNHLY and CDR2 is FYNNEI. The PCR ran on 60 Vbeta and 13 Jbeta primers. Libraries were prepared by immunoSEQ multiplex PCR; TCRdb keeps only in-frame clonotypes and omits some of them. The sample consists of some 120,000 clones, over 70% of them appearing once. To note about this clone: Its antigen is still unknown.

This receptor was taken from a middle-aged woman in good health and CMV-seropositive. The chain combines TRBV2 with TRBJ2-5; possible D gene TRBD1, 5 bases. Sample: PBMCs. CDR3 sequence reads: CASRVGEETQYF. The CDR3, as DNA: TGTGCCAGCAGGGTAGGGGAAGAGACCCAGTACTTC.